A single T cell receptor (beta chain) is shown here with its context. This record comes from a study of blood T cell repertoires in COVID-19. About the study: Acute-phase and convalescent COVID-19 samples originated in the United States, Italy and Spain.

In the original workflow: Estimated nucleated cell counts came from reference gene primer amplification. Using immunoSEQ multiplex PCR, the repertoire was profiled, and TCRdb retains in-frame clones only, with some absent. D and trimming come from the DNA, and the V and J calls and clone size come from that table. The table has about 59,000 clones, 75% to 85% seen once; the top ten hold 6.5% to 7.5%. Per the germline V gene, CDR1 is MNHEY and CDR2 is SVGAGI. The CDR3 is 15 residues long. The V end lost 6 bases, the J end lost 1 base, and 13 bases lay between the germline ends. The sequencing input was peripheral blood. The gene calls are TRBV6-5 and TRBJ2-1; D is unresolved. The source is a man aged 60 to 75 with acute or convalescent COVID-19. CDR3 amino acids: CASRTVSISYNEQFF. The CDR3 nucleotides read TGTGCCAGCAGAACGGTGTCGATTTCCTACAATGAGCAGTTCTTC.